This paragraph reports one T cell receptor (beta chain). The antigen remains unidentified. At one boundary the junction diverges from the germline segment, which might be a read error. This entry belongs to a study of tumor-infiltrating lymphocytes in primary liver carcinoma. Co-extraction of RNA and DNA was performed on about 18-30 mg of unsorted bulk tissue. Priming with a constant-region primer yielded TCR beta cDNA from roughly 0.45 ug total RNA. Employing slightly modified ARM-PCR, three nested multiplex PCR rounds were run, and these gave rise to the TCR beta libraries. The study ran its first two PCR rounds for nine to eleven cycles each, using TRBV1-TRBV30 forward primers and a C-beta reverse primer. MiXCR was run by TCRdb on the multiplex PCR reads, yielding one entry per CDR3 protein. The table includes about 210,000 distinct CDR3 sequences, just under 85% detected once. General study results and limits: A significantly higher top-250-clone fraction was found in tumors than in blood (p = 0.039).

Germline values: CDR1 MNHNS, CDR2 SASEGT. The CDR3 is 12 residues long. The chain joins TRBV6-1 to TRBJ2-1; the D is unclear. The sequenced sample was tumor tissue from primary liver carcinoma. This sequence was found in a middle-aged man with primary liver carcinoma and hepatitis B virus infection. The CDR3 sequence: CASSEVVDEQFF. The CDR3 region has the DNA TGTGCCAGTAGTGAAGTGGTCGATGAGCAGTTCTTC.